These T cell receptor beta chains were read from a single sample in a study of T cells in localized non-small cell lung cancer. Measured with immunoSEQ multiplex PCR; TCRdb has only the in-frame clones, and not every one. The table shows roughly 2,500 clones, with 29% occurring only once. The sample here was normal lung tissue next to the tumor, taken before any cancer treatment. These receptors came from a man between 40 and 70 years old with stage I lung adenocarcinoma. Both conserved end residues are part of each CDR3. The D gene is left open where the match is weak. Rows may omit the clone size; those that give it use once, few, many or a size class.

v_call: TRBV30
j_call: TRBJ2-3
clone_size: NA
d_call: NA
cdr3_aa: CAWSVNGRDTQYF
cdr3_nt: TGTGCCTGGAGTGTAAACGGGCGGGATACGCAGTATTTT

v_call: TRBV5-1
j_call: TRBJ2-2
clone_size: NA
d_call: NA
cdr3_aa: CASSLEGGSGELFF
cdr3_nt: TGCGCCAGCAGCTTGGAGGGAGGAAGCGGGGAGCTGTTTTTT

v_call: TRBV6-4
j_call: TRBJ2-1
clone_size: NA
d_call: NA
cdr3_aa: CASSYSATGTNNEQFF
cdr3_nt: TGTGCCAGCAGTTACTCCGCGACAGGGACTAACAATGAGCAGTTCTTC

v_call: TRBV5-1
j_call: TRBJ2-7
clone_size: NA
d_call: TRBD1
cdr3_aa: CASSDTGTGGDEQYF
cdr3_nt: TGCGCCAGCAGCGACACCGGGACAGGGGGCGACGAGCAGTACTTC

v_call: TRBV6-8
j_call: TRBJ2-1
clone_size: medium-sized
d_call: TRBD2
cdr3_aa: CASSYSILAGGPGEQFF
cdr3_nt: TGTGCCAGCAGTTACTCAATTCTAGCGGGGGGGCCGGGTGAGCAGTTCTTC

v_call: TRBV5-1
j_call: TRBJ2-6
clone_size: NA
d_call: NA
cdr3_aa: CASSLEGGLSSGANVLTF
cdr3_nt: TGCGCCAGCAGCCTTGAAGGGGGGCTCAGCTCTGGGGCCAACGTCCTGACTTTC

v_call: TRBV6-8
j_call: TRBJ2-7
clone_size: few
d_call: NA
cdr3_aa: CASRLSPLWGAYEQYF
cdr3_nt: TGTGCCAGCAGATTGTCCCCACTATGGGGGGCTTACGAGCAGTACTTC

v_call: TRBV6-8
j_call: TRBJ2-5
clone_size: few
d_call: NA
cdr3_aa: CASSVAEQETQYF
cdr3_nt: TGTGCCAGCAGTGTAGCGGAACAAGAGACCCAGTACTTC

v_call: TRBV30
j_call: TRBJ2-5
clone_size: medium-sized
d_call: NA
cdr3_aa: CAWSKAGIRETQYF
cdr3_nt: TGTGCCTGGAGTAAGGCGGGGATAAGAGAGACCCAGTACTTC

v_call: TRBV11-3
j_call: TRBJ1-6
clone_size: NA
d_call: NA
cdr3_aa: CASSRLDRDNSPLHF
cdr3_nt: TGTGCCAGCAGCCGCTTAGACAGAGATAATTCACCCCTCCACTTT

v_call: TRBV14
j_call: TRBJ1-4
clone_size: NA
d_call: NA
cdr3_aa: CASRGTGPTNEKLFF
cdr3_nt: TGTGCCAGCAGGGGCACAGGGCCAACTAATGAAAAACTGTTTTTT

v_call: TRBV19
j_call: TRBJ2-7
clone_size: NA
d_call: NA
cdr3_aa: CASSMLGDEQYF
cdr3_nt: TGTGCCAGTAGTATGTTGGGAGACGAGCAGTACTTC

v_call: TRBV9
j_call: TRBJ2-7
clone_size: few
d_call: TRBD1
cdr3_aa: CASSVETGLRDEQYF
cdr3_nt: TGTGCCAGCAGCGTAGAGACAGGGCTTAGGGACGAGCAGTACTTC

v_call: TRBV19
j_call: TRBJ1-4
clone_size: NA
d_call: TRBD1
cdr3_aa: CASSGTGEEKLFF
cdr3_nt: TGTGCCAGCAGCGGGACAGGGGAGGAAAAACTGTTTTTT

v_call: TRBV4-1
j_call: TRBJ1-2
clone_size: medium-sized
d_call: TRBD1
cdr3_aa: CASSQAGTGYGYTF
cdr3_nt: TGCGCCAGCAGCCAAGCCGGGACAGGGTATGGCTACACCTTC

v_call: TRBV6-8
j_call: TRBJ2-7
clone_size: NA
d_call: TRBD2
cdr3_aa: CASSPGRGSVEQYF
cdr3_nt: TGTGCCAGCAGTCCAGGGAGGGGTTCGGTCGAGCAGTACTTC

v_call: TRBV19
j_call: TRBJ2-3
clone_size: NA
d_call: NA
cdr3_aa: CASRFSTRDTQYF
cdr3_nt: TGTGCCAGTCGATTTTCTACGAGAGATACGCAGTATTTT

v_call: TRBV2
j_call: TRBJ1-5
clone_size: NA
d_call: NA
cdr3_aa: CASRQGYDQPQHF
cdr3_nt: TGTGCCAGCAGACAGGGATATGATCAGCCCCAGCATTTT

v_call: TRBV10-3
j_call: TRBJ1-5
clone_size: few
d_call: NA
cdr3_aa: CAISEGTKGQPQHF
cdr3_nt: TGTGCCATCAGTGAGGGGACGAAGGGACAGCCCCAGCATTTT

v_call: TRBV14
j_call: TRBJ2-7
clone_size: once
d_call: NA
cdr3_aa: CASSTRMRGEQYF
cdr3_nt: TGTGCCAGCAGCACTCGGATGAGGGGTGAGCAGTACTTC

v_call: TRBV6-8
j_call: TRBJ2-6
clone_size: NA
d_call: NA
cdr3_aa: CASRGSGANVLTF
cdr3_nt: TGTGCCAGCAGGGGCTCTGGGGCCAACGTCCTGACTTTC

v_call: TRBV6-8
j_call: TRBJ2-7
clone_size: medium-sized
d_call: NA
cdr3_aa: CASSGTPYEQYF
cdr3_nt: TGTGCCAGCTCCGGGACACCCTACGAGCAGTACTTC

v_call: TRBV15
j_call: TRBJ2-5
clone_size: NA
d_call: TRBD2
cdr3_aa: CATSRDLGGGALSETQYF
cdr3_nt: TGTGCCACCAGCAGAGATCTGGGGGGGGGAGCCCTCTCGGAGACCCAGTACTTC

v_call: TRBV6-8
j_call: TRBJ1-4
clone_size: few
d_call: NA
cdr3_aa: CASSYSNLNEKLFF
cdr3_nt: TGTGCCAGCAGTTACTCCAATTTGAATGAAAAACTGTTTTTT

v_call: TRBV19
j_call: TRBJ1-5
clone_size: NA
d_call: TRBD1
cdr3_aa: CASSIGGQGGYNQPQHF
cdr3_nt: TGTGCCAGTAGTATCGGGGGACAGGGGGGATACAATCAGCCCCAGCATTTT

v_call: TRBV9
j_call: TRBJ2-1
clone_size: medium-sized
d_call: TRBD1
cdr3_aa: CASSERDRGFDEQFF
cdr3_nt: TGTGCCAGCAGCGAGCGGGACAGGGGGTTCGATGAGCAGTTCTTC

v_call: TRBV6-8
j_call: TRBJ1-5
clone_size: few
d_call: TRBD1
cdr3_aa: CASSSDRGVWQPQHF
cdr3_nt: TGTGCCAGCAGTTCGGACAGGGGAGTATGGCAGCCCCAGCATTTT

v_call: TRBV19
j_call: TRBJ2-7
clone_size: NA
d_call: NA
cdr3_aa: CASSPLRGAGSYEQYF
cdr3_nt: TGTGCCAGTAGTCCGCTTCGGGGGGCCGGATCCTACGAGCAGTACTTC

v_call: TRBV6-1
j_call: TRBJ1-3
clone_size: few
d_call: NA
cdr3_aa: CASSEYSGQVDTIYF
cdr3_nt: TGTGCCAGCAGTGAATACTCGGGGCAGGTAGACACCATATATTTT

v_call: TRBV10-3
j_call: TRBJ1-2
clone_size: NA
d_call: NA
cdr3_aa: CAISESDSPVLNYGYTF
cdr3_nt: TGTGCCATCAGTGAGTCGGACAGCCCGGTTCTTAACTATGGCTACACCTTC

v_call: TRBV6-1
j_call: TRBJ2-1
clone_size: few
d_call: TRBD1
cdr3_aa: CASSERQGASFF
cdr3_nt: TGTGCCAGCAGTGAAAGGCAGGGGGCGTCGTTCTTC

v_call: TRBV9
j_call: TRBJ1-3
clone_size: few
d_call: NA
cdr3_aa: CASRKTGSSGNTIYF
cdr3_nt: TGTGCCAGCCGAAAGACAGGTTCCTCTGGAAACACCATATATTTT

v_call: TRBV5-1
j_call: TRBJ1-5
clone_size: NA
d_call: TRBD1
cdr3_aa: CASSPESDRGAQPQHF
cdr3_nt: TGCGCCAGCAGCCCAGAATCTGACAGGGGGGCTCAGCCCCAGCATTTT

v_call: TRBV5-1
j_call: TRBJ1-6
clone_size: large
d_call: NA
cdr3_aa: CASTWTEKGNSPLHF
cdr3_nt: TGCGCCAGCACCTGGACGGAAAAGGGTAATTCACCCCTCCACTTT

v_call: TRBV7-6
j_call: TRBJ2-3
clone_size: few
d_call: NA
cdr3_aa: CASSPLLQPTDTQYF
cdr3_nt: TGTGCCAGCAGCCCCCTTCTTCAACCCACAGATACGCAGTATTTT

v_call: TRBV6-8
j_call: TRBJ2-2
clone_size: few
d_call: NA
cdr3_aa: CASSKTGVTGELFF
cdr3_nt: TGTGCCAGCAGTAAGACAGGAGTCACCGGGGAGCTGTTTTTT

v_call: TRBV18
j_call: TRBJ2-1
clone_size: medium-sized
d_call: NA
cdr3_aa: CASSPTLDSNEQFF
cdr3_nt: TGTGCCAGCTCACCGACCCTGGACAGTAATGAGCAGTTCTTC

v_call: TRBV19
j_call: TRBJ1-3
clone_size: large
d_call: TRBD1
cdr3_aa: CASSGGTGVWDTIYF
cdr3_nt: TGTGCCAGTAGTGGAGGGACAGGGGTTTGGGACACCATATATTTT

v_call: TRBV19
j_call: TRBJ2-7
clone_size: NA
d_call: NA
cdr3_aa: CASSIYSGTDYEQYF
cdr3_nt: TGTGCCAGTAGTATTTATAGCGGGACAGATTACGAGCAGTACTTC

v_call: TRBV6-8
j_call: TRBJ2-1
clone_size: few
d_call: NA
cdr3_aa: CASSPRWARNEQFF
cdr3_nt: TGTGCCAGCAGTCCCCGTTGGGCGCGCAATGAGCAGTTCTTC

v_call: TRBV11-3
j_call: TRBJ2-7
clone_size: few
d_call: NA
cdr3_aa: CASSFGDSAYEQYF
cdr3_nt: TGTGCCAGCAGCTTCGGCGACAGTGCCTACGAGCAGTACTTC

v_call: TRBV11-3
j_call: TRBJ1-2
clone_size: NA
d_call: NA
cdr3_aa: CASSLEGGRHYGYTF
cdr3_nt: TGTGCCAGCAGCCTGGAGGGGGGGCGACACTATGGCTACACCTTC

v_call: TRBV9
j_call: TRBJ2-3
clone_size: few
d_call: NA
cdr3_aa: CASSQLDPRTDTQYF
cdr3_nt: TGTGCCAGCAGCCAACTAGATCCACGTACAGATACGCAGTATTTT

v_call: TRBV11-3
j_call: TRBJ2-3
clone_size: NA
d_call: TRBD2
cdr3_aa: CASSLLDGGATDTQYF
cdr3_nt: TGTGCCAGCAGCTTATTGGACGGGGGGGCGACAGATACGCAGTATTTT

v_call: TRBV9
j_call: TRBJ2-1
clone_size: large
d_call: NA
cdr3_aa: CASSEVGQSYNEQFF
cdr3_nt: TGTGCCAGCAGCGAAGTAGGACAGTCCTACAATGAGCAGTTCTTC

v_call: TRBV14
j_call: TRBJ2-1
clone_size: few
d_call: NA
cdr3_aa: CASSQVGTGGGEQFF
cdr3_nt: TGTGCCAGCAGCCAAGTTGGGACGGGCGGTGGTGAGCAGTTCTTC

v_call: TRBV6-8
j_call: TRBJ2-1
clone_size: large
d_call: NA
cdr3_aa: CASSERWDEQFF
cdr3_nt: TGTGCCAGCAGCGAGAGATGGGATGAGCAGTTCTTC

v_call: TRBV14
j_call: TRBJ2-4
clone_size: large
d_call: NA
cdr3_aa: CASSERENNPAKNIQYF
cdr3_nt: TGTGCCAGCAGCGAACGAGAAAATAACCCAGCCAAAAACATTCAGTACTTC

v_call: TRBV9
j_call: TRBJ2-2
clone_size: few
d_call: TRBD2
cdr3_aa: CASSVGGLAGTGELFF
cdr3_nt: TGTGCCAGCAGCGTAGGCGGACTAGCGGGGACCGGGGAGCTGTTTTTT

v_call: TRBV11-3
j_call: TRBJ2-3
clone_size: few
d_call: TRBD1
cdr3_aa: CASSRTGDGTDTQYF
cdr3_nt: TGTGCCAGCAGTCGTACAGGGGACGGCACAGATACGCAGTATTTT

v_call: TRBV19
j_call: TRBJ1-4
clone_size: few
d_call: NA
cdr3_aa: CASSMGRENEKLFF
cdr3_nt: TGTGCCAGTAGTATGGGACGGGAAAATGAAAAACTGTTTTTT

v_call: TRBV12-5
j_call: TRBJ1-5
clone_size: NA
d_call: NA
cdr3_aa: CASGLSKGQPQHF
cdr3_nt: TGTGCTAGTGGTTTGTCAAAGGGTCAGCCCCAGCATTTT

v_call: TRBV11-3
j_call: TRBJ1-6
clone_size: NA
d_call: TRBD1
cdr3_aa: CASSPAGTGQSPLHF
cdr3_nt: TGTGCCAGCAGCCCTGCCGGGACAGGGCAGTCACCCCTCCACTTT